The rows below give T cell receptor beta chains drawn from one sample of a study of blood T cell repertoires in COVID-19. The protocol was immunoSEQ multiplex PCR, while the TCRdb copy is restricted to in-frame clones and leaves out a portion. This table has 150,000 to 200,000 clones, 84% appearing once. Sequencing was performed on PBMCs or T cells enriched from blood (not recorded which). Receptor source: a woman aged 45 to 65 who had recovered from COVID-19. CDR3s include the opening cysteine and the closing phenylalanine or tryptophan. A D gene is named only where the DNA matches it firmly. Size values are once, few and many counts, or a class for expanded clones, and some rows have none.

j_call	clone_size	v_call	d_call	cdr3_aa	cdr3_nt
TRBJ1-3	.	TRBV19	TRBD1	CASRTGRTSGNTIYF	TGTGCCAGTAGGACAGGGAGGACCTCTGGAAACACCATATATTTT
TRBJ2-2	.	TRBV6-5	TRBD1	CASSYSGTVDTGELFF	TGTGCCAGCAGTTACTCCGGGACAGTGGACACCGGGGAGCTGTTTTTT
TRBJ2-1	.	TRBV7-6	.	CASSLRTESSYNEQFF	TGTGCCAGCAGCCTACGGACAGAAAGCTCCTACAATGAGCAGTTCTTC
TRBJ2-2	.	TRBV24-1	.	CATTQGTGELFF	TGTGCCACCACTCAGGGCACCGGGGAGCTGTTTTTT
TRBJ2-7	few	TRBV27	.	CASSLSGTGRTHEQYF	TGTGCCAGCAGTTTATCGGGAACAGGGAGAACCCACGAGCAGTACTTC
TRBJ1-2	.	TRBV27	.	CASSPLARNYGYTF	TGTGCCAGCAGTCCCCTTGCGCGTAACTATGGCTACACCTTC
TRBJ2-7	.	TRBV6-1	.	CASSDKAERVYEQYF	TGTGCCAGCAGTGATAAGGCGGAGAGAGTCTACGAGCAGTACTTC
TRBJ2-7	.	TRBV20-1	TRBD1	CSASRDRGKGEQYF	TGCAGTGCTAGTAGGGACAGGGGCAAGGGCGAGCAGTACTTC
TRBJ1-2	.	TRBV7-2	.	CASSLPGAPNYGYTF	TGTGCCAGCAGCTTACCAGGGGCTCCTAACTATGGCTACACCTTC
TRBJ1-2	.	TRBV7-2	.	CASSPQGYGYTF	TGTGCCAGCAGCCCCCAGGGGTATGGCTACACCTTC
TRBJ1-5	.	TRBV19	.	CATSRGAGNQPQHF	TGTGCCACCTCAAGGGGAGCGGGTAATCAGCCCCAGCATTTT
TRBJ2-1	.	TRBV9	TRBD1	CASSVEGGQTNEQFF	TGTGCCAGCAGCGTAGAAGGGGGACAGACCAATGAGCAGTTCTTC
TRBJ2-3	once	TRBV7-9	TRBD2	CASSSWTSGGWDTQYF	TGTGCCAGCAGCTCGTGGACTAGCGGGGGTTGGGATACGCAGTATTTT
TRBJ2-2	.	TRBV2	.	CASSVVVSTGELFF	TGTGCCAGCAGTGTGGTGGTCAGCACCGGGGAGCTGTTTTTT
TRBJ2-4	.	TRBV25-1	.	CASSDPGRVSQYF	TGTGCCAGCAGTGATCCAGGGCGAGTAAGTCAGTACTTC
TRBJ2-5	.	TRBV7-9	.	CASNSMRGETQYF	TGTGCCAGCAACTCCATGCGAGGCGAGACCCAGTACTTC
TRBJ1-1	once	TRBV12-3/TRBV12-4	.	CASSRQQNTEAFF	TGTGCCAGCAGCCGACAGCAGAACACTGAAGCTTTCTTT
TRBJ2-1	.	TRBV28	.	CASSSTLGVTEQFF	TGTGCCAGCAGTTCAACTCTAGGGGTGACTGAGCAGTTCTTC
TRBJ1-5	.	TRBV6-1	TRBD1	CASSDWTGDQSQHF	TGTGCCAGCAGTGATTGGACAGGTGATCAGTCCCAGCATTTT
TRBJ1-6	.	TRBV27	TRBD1	CASSFGDSNSPLHF	TGTGCCAGCAGTTTCGGGGACAGTAATTCACCCCTCCACTTT
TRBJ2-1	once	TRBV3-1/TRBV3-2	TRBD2	CASSPQTSEFTYNEQFF	TGTGCCAGCAGCCCCCAGACTAGCGAATTCACCTACAATGAGCAGTTCTTC
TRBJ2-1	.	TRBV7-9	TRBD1	CASSSLWGQGADEQFF	TGTGCCAGCAGCTCCCTTTGGGGACAGGGGGCCGATGAGCAGTTCTTC
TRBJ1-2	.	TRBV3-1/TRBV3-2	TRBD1	CASSQDLRQGRGYTF	TGTGCCAGCAGCCAAGACCTTAGACAGGGGAGAGGCTACACCTTC
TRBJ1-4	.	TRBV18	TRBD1	CASSPNSGGKAEKLFF	TGTGCCAGCTCACCGAATTCAGGGGGCAAGGCTGAAAAACTGTTTTTT
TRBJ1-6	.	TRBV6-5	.	CASSSGVHNSPLHF	TGTGCCAGCAGTAGCGGGGTCCATAATTCACCCCTCCACTTT
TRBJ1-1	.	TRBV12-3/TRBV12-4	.	CASSKNRDTEAFF	TGTGCCAGCAGTAAAAACCGGGACACTGAAGCTTTCTTT
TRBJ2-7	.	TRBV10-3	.	CAIKQGISYEQYF	TGTGCCATCAAGCAGGGGATTTCCTACGAGCAGTACTTC
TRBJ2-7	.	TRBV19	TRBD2	CASSGRTSGIYEQYF	TGTGCCAGTAGTGGCAGGACTAGCGGGATCTACGAGCAGTACTTC
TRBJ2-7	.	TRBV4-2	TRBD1	CASSQIRDRGAEQYF	TGTGCCAGCAGCCAGATCCGGGACAGGGGTGCCGAGCAGTACTTC
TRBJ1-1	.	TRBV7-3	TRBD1	CASSRGTGGEAFF	TGTGCCAGCAGCCGCGGGACAGGGGGAGAAGCTTTCTTT
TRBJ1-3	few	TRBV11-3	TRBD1	CASSRDRDSDTIYF	TGTGCCAGCAGCCGTGACAGGGACTCGGACACCATATATTTT
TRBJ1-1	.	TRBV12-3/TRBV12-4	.	CASRQGYTEAFF	TGTGCCAGCAGGCAGGGGTACACTGAAGCTTTCTTT
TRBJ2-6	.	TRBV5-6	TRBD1	CASSPDRGTLSGANVLTF	TGTGCCAGCAGCCCGGACAGGGGGACCCTCTCTGGGGCCAACGTCCTGACTTTC
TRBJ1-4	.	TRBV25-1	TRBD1	CASSEMDRGRFNEKLFF	TGTGCCAGCAGTGAAATGGACAGGGGGCGTTTTAATGAAAAACTGTTTTTT
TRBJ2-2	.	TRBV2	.	CASSEVDRGGELFF	TGTGCCAGCAGTGAAGTAGACAGAGGCGGGGAGCTGTTTTTT
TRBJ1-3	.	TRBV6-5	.	CASSRGLAGNTIYF	TGTGCCAGCAGTAGGGGGTTAGCAGGAAACACCATATATTTT
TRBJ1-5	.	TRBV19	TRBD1	CASYPGQGIQPQHF	TGTGCCAGTTACCCGGGACAGGGTATACAGCCCCAGCATTTT
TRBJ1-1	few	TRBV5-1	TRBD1	CASSLYPQGVGMNTEAFF	TGCGCCAGCAGCTTATACCCACAGGGGGTCGGGATGAACACTGAAGCTTTCTTT
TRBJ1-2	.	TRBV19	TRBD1	CASSPQGQGAAYGYTF	TGTGCCAGTAGTCCCCAAGGACAGGGCGCCGCCTATGGCTACACCTTC
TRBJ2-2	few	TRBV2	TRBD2	CASRRGLAGTGELFF	TGTGCCAGCAGAAGGGGGCTAGCGGGGACCGGGGAGCTGTTTTTT
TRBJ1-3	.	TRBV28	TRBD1	CATHKQGARRNTIYF	TGTGCCACCCACAAACAGGGGGCAAGGCGAAACACCATATATTTT
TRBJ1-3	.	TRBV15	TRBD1	CATSYRQGFGGNTIYF	TGTGCCACCAGCTACCGACAGGGTTTTGGTGGAAACACCATATATTTT
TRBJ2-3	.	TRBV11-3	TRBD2	CASSSGLARGTQYF	TGTGCCAGCAGCTCGGGACTAGCGAGGGGTACGCAGTATTTT
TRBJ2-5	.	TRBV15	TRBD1	CATRLGQVNSYQETQYF	TGTGCCACCAGATTGGGACAGGTTAACTCGTACCAAGAGACCCAGTACTTC
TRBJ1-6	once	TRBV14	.	CASSPRGSLNSPLHF	TGTGCCAGCAGCCCGCGAGGCAGCCTTAATTCACCCCTCCACTTT
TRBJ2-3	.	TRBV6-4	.	CASSDSGSTDTQYF	TGTGCCAGCAGTGACTCGGGCTCCACAGATACGCAGTATTTT
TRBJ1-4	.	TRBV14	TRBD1	CASSHIDGTGTSRGNEKLFF	TGTGCCAGCAGCCATATAGACGGGACAGGGACATCAAGGGGTAATGAAAAACTGTTTTTT
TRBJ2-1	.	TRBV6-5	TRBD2	CASRQTGGYNEQFF	TGTGCCAGCCGCCAAACGGGAGGCTACAATGAGCAGTTCTTC
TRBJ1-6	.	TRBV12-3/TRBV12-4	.	CASRREGVSPLHF	TGTGCCAGCAGGAGGGAGGGGGTTTCACCCCTCCACTTT
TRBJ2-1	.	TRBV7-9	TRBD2	CASSFLAGARNNEQFF	TGTGCCAGCAGCTTCCTAGCGGGAGCTCGGAACAATGAGCAGTTCTTC
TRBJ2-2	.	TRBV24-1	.	CATSDWGRELFF	TGTGCCACCAGTGATTGGGGGCGGGAGCTGTTTTTT
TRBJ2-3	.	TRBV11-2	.	CASSLALGRTDTQYF	TGTGCCAGCAGCTTAGCGCTGGGGAGGACAGATACGCAGTATTTT
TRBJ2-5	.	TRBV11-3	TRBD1	CASSLGTGGQETQYF	TGTGCCAGCAGCCTTGGGACAGGGGGGCAAGAGACCCAGTACTTC
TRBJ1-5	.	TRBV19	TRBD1	CASRMEGASNQPQHF	TGTGCCAGTAGAATGGAGGGGGCAAGCAATCAGCCCCAGCATTTT
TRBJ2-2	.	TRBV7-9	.	CASSPYRVGELFF	TGTGCCAGCAGCCCGTACAGGGTCGGGGAGCTGTTTTTT